This T cell receptor beta chain was sequenced during a study of T cell responses to AZD1222 COVID-19 vaccine. As for the study in general: Second-dose intervals of approximately 4 or approximately 12 weeks were pooled. The study, taken as a whole, reports: Donors were largely white British and mainly female; clonal diversity was possibly underestimated.

To note about this clone: Its specificity is unknown.

Assay used: immunoSEQ multiplex PCR; TCRdb lists only in-frame clones, some missing. The data contain about 110,000 clones, around 84% of them seen just once; the ten biggest clones take up about 3%. Sequenced material: peripheral blood, taken on day 0 of AZD1222 vaccination. The receptor comes from an adult in good health.

The CDR3 DNA reads as TGTGCCAGCAGGGGACTAGGGGGGATCTACGAGCAGTACTTC. It yields the protein CASRGLGGIYEQYF. V usage is TRBV2 and J usage is TRBJ2-7, with TRBD2 identical over 8 bases. Germline V gene lookup returns CDR1 SNHLY and CDR2 FYNNEI. J was trimmed by 3 bases and V by 6 bases; bases with no gene match: 7. The CDR3 runs to 14 residues.